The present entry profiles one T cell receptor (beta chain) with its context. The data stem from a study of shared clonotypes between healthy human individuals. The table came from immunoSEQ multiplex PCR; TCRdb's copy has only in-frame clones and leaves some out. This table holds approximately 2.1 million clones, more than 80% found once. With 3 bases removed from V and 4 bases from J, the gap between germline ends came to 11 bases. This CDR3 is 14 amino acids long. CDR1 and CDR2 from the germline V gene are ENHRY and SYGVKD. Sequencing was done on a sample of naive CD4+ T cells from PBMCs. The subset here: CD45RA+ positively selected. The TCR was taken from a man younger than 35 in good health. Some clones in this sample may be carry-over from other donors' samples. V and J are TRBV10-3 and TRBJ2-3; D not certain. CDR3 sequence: CAISDHDVADTQYF. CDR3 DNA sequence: TGTGCCATCAGTGACCATGATGTTGCAGATACGCAGTATTTT.